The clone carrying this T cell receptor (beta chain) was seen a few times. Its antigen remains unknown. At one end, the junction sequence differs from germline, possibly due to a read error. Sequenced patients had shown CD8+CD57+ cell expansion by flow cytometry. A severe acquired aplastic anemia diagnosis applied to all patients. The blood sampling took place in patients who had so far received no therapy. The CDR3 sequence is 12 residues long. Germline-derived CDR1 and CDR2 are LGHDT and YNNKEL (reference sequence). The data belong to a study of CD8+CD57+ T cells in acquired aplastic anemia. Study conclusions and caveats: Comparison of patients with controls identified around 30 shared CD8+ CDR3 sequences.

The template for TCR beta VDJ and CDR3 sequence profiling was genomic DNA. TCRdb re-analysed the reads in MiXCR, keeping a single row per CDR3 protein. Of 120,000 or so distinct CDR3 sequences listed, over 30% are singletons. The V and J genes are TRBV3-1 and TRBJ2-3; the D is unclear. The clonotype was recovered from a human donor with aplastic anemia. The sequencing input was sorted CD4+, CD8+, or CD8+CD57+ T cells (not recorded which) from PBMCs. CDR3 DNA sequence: TGTGCCAGCAGCAGGGCCACAGATACGCGGTATTTT. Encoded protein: CASSRATDTRYF.